Only a few counts were recorded for the clone carrying this T cell receptor (beta chain). The genes and germline here are from mouse. The DNA ends 1 residue before the CDR3 does, and the rest of the CDR3 is filled in from the germline J gene. This entry is derived from a study of tissue T cells after allogeneic stem cell transplantation. In germline, CDR1 is KGHPV, CDR2 FQNQEV (reference sequence). The CDR3 is 14 residues long. The ends lost 6 bases at V and 2 bases at J; junction bases unmatched: 3. Described time point: mouse harvest day 7 after allogeneic transplant. The graft held 10^6 splenic CD5+ T cells and 10^7 T-cell-depleted bone marrow cells. Libraries were prepared by immunoSEQ multiplex PCR; TCRdb keeps only in-frame clonotypes and omits some of them. The sample has roughly 7,000 clones, around 50% seen once.

V is TRBV26 and J is TRBJ1-3, with TRBD1 matching 8 bases. Material for sequencing was gut tissue. The sequence derives from a female BALB/c mouse given C57BL/6 T cells with graft-versus-host disease after an allogeneic hematopoietic cell transplant. CDR3 protein: CASSRTGTGNTLYF. The covered CDR3 bases are TGTGCCAGCAGCCGGACAGGGACTGGAAATACGCTCTAT.